In its sample, the clone carrying this T cell receptor beta chain was seen once. Its antigen is still unknown. Participants had chemo-refractory metastatic non-small-cell lung cancer and were treated with focal radiation plus ipilimumab CTLA-4 blockade. This CDR3 spans 15 amino acids. V was cut by 6 bases and J by 3 bases, with 15 bases left in between. CDR1 and CDR2 from the germline V gene are SNHLY and FYNNEI. Measured with immunoSEQ multiplex PCR; TCRdb has only the in-frame clones, and not every one. The table includes tens of thousands of clones, approximately 75% detected once. This sample is drawn from a study of radiotherapy plus CTLA-4 blockade in lung cancer. Across the whole study: Objective responses were recorded in 15% to 20% of patients, with disease control recorded in 30% to 35%.

Findings and caveats of the study: Blood-borne expansion of tumor-derived TCR clones followed radiotherapy plus ipilimumab.

This sample comprised peripheral blood, obtained from a patient treated with radiotherapy plus ipilimumab. The chain carries TRBV2 and TRBJ1-5; tentatively, D is TRBD1 (5 bases). This TCR was sampled from a human donor with non-small cell lung cancer that progressed on radiotherapy plus ipilimumab. The CDR3 nucleotides are TGTGCCAGCAGGGGGTGGCAGGGTAACAATCAGCCCCAGCATTTT. Translation: CASRGWQGNNQPQHF.